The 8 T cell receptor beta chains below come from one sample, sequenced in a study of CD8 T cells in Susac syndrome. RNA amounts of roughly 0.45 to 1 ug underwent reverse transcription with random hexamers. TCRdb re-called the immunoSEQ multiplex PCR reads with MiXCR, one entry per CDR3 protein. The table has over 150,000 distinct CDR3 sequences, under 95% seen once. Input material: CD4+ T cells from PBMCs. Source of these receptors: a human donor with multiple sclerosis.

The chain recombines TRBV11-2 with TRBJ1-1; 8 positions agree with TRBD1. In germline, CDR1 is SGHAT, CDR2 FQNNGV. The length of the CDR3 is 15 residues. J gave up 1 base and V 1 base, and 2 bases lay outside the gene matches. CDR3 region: CASSLGDRGNTEAFF. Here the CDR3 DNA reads TGTGCCAGCAGCTTAGGTGACAGGGGGAACACTGAAGCTTTCTTT. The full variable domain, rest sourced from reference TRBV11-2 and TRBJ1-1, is EAGVAQSPRYKIIEKRQSVAFWCNPISGHATLYWYQQILGQGPKLLIQFQNNGVVDDSQLPKDRFSAERLKGVDSTLKIQPAKLEDSAVYLCASSLGDRGNTEAFFGQGTRLTVV.

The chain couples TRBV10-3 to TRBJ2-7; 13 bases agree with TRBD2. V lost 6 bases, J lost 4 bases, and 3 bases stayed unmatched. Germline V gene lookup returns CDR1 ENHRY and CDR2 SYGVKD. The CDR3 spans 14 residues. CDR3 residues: CAISGTSGTYEQYF. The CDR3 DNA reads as TGTGCCATCAGCGGGACTAGCGGGACATACGAGCAGTACTTC.

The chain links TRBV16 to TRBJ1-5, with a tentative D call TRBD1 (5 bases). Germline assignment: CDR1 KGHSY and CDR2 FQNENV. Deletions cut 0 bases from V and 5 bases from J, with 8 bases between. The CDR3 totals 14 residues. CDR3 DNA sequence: TGTGCCAGCAGCCAATCGGGAGGGGATCAGCCCCAGCATTTT. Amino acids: CASSQSGGDQPQHF. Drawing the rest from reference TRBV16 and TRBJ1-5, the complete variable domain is GEEVAQTPKHLVRGEGQKAKLYCAPIKGHSYVFWYQQVLKNEFKFLISFQNENVFDETGMPKERFSAKCLPNSPCSLEIQATKLEDSAVYFCASSQSGGDQPQHFGDGTRLSIL.

The CDR3 is CASSSLAGVGTQYF. The CDR3 region has the DNA TGTGCCAGCAGTTCACTAGCGGGAGTTGGTACGCAGTATTTT. The V call is TRBV28, the J call TRBJ2-3; 11 bases are a match to TRBD2. V lost 4 bases to trimming and J lost 8 bases; unmatched junction nucleotides: 5. In germline, CDR1 is MDHEN, CDR2 SYDVKM. This CDR3 contains 14 residues.

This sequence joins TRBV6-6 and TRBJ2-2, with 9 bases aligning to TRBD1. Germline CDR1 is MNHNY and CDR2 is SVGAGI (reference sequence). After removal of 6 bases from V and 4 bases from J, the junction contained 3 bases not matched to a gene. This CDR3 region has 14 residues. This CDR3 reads CASRKQGATGELFF. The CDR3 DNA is TGTGCCAGCAGGAAACAGGGGGCCACCGGGGAGCTGTTTTTT.

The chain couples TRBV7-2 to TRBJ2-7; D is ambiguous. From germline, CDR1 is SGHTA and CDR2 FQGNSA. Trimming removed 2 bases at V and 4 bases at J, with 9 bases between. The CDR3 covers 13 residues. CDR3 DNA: TGTGCCAGCAGCTTAACGCCTGAGTACGAGCAGTACTTC. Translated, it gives CASSLTPEYEQYF.

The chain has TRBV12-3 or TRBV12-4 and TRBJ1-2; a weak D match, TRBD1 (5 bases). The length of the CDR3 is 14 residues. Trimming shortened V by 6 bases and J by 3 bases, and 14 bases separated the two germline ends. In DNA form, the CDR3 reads TGTGCCAGCAGAGCAGTGGGGACCGACTATGGCTACACCTTC. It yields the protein CASRAVGTDYGYTF.

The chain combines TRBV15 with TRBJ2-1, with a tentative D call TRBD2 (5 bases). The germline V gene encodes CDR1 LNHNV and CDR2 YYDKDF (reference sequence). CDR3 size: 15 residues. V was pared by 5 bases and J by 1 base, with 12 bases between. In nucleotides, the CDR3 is TGTGCCACCAGCGAGGGTGTGAGTTCCTACAATGAGCAGTTCTTC. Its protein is CATSEGVSSYNEQFF.